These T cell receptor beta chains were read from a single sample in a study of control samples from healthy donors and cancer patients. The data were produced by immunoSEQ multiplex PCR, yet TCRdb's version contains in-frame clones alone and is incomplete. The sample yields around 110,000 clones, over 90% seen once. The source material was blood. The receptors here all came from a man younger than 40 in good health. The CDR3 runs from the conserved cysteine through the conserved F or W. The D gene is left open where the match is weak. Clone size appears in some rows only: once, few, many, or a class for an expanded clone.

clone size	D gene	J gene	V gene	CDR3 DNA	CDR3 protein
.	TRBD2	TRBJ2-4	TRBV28	TGTGCCAGCACCTCAGGGTCGGGAGGAATTCAGTACTTC	CASTSGSGGIQYF
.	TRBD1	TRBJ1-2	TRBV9	TGTGCCAGCAGCGCCCCGGGACAGGGAGCAGGCTACACCTTC	CASSAPGQGAGYTF
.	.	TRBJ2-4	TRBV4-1	TGCGCCAGCAGCCAAGAGGAGGTGTCATGGGGGGGGCTAGAAGTAATCATTCAGTACTTC	CASSQEEVSWGGLEVIIQYF
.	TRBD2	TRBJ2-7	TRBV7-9	TGTGCCAGCAGCAGGACTAGCGGGGGGGCTTACTACTACGAGCAGTACTTC	CASSRTSGGAYYYEQYF
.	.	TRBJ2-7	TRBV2	TGTGCCAGCAGCGAGGTTCCCCCGGGGGACGAGCAGTACTTC	CASSEVPPGDEQYF
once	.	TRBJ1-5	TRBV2	TGTGCCAGCAGTGAAGCCGTTAGCCAGAATCAGCCCCAGCATTTT	CASSEAVSQNQPQHF
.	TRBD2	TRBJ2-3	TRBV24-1	TGTGCCACCAGTGACCCTGCTGCGGGGGGCCGGGATACGCAGTATTTT	CATSDPAAGGRDTQYF
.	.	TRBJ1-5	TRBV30	TGTGCCTGGAGAGGACAAGGGGATTCGCCCCAGCATTTT	CAWRGQGDSPQHF
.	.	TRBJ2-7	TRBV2	TGTGCCAGTATAGGACTCTACACCTACGAGCAGTACTTC	CASIGLYTYEQYF
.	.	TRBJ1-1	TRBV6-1	TGTGCCAGCAGTGAACGGAGGGGAGGCACTGAAGCTTTCTTT	CASSERRGGTEAFF
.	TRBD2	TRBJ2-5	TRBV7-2	TGTGCCAGCAGCTTGGGACTAGCGGGGGGTACGTCAGAGACCCAGTACTTC	CASSLGLAGGTSETQYF
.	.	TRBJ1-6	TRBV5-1	TGCGCCAGCAGCCCTATGGATAATTCACCCCTCCACTTT	CASSPMDNSPLHF
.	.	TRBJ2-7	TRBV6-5	TGTGCCAGCAGTTACTCCCGGGGGAGCATATACGAGCAGTACTTC	CASSYSRGSIYEQYF
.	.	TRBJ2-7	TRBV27	TGTGCCAGCAAACCCGAGCGGCCAGCCTCCTACGAGCAGTACTTC	CASKPERPASYEQYF
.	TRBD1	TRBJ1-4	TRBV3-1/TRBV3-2	TGTGCCAGCAGCCGGACAGGGTGGGGAGAAAAACTGTTTTTT	CASSRTGWGEKLFF
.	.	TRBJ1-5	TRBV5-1	TGCGCCAGCAGCTTGGGGGACCGAGCTAGCAATCAGCCCCAGCATTTT	CASSLGDRASNQPQHF
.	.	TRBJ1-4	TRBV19	TGTGCCAGTAGTATAGCATCTAATGAAAAACTGTTTTTT	CASSIASNEKLFF
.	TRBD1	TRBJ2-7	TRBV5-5	TGTGCCAGCAGCTCAGGGGGGGGACAGGGGAGCTACGAGCAGTACTTC	CASSSGGGQGSYEQYF
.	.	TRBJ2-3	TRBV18	TGTGCCAGCTCGTCGGGGACCAAAGATACGCAGTATTTT	CASSSGTKDTQYF
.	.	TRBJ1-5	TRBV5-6	TGTGCCAGCTCACGGGGGGGAAATCAGCCCCAGCATTTT	CASSRGGNQPQHF
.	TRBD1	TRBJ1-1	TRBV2	TGTGCCAGCAGTTCAGACAGGGAGGACACTGAAGCTTTCTTT	CASSSDREDTEAFF
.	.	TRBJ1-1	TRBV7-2	TGTGCCAGCAGCATCCGACGGCAAATGAACACTGAAGCTTTCTTT	CASSIRRQMNTEAFF
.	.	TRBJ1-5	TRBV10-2	TGCGCCAGCAGTGCTTATAAAGGAGGGAGCAGCAATCAGCCCCAGCATTTT	CASSAYKGGSSNQPQHF
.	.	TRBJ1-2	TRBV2	TGTGCCTCTGGCGGGAGGGGCTACACCTTC	CASGGRGYTF
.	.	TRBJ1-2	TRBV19	TGTGCCAGTAGTATCCGGGGTGAGAACTATGGCTACACCTTC	CASSIRGENYGYTF
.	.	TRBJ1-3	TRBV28	TGTGCCAGCAGTTTAACGGCATTCTCTGGAAACACCATATATTTT	CASSLTAFSGNTIYF
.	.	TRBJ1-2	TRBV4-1	TGCGCCAGCAGCCAAGATTTCCGGGATCAGGGGTATAACTATGGCTACACCTTC	CASSQDFRDQGYNYGYTF
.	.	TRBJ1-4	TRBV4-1	TGCGCCAGCAGCCAGGACGTCCCCCCTGATGAAAAACTGTTTTTT	CASSQDVPPDEKLFF
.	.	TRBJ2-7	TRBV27	TGTGCCAGCAGTTACCCCCTCGACCAGCAGTACTTC	CASSYPLDQQYF
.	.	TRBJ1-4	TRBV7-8	TGTGCCAGCAGCCACCGGGACGAAAAACTGTTTTTT	CASSHRDEKLFF
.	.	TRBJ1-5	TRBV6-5	TGTGCCAGCAGTTACGCAGGAGGGAATCAGCCCCAGCATTTT	CASSYAGGNQPQHF
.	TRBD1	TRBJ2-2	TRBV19	TGTGCCAGTACCAGGACAGGGAACACCGGGGAGCTGTTTTTT	CASTRTGNTGELFF
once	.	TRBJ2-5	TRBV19	TGTGCCAGTAGTATAGATAGCAGGGGAGAGACCCAGTACTTC	CASSIDSRGETQYF
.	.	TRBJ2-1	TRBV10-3	TGTGCCATCAGTGAAGGTGGATTAGTTGGTAATGAGCAGTTCTTC	CAISEGGLVGNEQFF
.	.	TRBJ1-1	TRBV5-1	TGCGCCAGCAGCTTGGTGGGGTTACTGGACGATAACACTGAAGCTTTCTTT	CASSLVGLLDDNTEAFF
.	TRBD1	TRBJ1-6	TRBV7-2	TGTGCCAGCAGCTTAGCGATTAGAGGGGGCGCGGATTCACCCCTCCACTTT	CASSLAIRGGADSPLHF
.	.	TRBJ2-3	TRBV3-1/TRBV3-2	TGTGCCAGCAGCCACTATGGGCCAGGGGTGGCAGATACGCAGTATTTT	CASSHYGPGVADTQYF
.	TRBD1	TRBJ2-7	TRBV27	TGTGCCAGCAGACCGACCGGGGCGAGGGGGCTTAAGGGCGAGCAGTACTTC	CASRPTGARGLKGEQYF
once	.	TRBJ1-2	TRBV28	TGTGCCAGCAGTTCCGCCCCAGGGACCTATGGCTACACCTTC	CASSSAPGTYGYTF
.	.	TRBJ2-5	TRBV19	TGTGCCAGTAGTGCCACCCCGGGACCCACCTGGGAGACCCAGTACTTC	CASSATPGPTWETQYF
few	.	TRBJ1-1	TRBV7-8	TGTGCCAGCAGCCCCAGGCGTCAGAACACTGAAGCTTTCTTT	CASSPRRQNTEAFF
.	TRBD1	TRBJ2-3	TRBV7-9	TGTGCCAGCAGCGCCCCGGACAGGGGTCTTAGCACAGATACGCAGTATTTT	CASSAPDRGLSTDTQYF
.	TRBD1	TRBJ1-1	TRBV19	TGTGCCAGTAGTGTGGGCAGGGGGCTGACTGAAGCTTTCTTT	CASSVGRGLTEAFF
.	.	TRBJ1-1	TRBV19	TGTGCCAGTAACCCCTCCGGCAGGGGACCCGCCGTGAGGGCTTTCTTT	CASNPSGRGPAVRAFF
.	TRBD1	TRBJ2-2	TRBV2	TGTGCCAGCGGACAGGGAACTGACGGGGAGCTGTTTTTT	CASGQGTDGELFF
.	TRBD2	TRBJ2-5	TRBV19	TGTGCCAGTAGTACGGGGACTAGCGGGGGGAGGGCCCAGTACTTC	CASSTGTSGGRAQYF
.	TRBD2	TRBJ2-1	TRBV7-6	TGTGCCAGCAGCGGGGGGGGCTCCTACAATGAGCAGTTCTTC	CASSGGGSYNEQFF
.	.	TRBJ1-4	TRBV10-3	TGTGCCACCTCACAGACAACTAATGAAAAACTGTTTTTT	CATSQTTNEKLFF
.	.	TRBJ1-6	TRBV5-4	TGTGCCAGCAGCTCGGGTGCCGGGACCAATAATTCACCCCTCCACTTT	CASSSGAGTNNSPLHF
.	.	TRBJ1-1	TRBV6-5	TGTGCCAGCAGTTACTCCGGGGGGGCGAACACTGAAGCTTTCTTT	CASSYSGGANTEAFF
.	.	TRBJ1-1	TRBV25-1	TGTGCCAGCAGTGGGCAGGTTGGAACTGAAGCTTTCTTT	CASSGQVGTEAFF
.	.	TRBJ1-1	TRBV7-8	TGTGCCAGCAGCTTAAGCGTACTGAACACTGAAGCTTTCTTT	CASSLSVLNTEAFF
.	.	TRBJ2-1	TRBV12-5	TGTGCTAGTGGTTTGGGATGGGAGAGGCAGTTCTTC	CASGLGWERQFF
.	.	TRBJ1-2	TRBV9	TGTGCCAGCAGCGTAGCTGGGGTGGGGGGCTACACCTTC	CASSVAGVGGYTF
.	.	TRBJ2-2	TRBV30	TGTGCCTGGAGGGCAGGGTCAGGGATTACCGGGGAGCTGTTTTTT	CAWRAGSGITGELFF